This T cell receptor beta chain was identified during a study of blood T cell repertoires in COVID-19 (dated by TCRdb to 2019 to 2021). For the study in its entirety: Samples covering the acute and convalescent phases of COVID-19 were provided by collaborators in the United States, Italy and Spain. A freely available public database, intended as a resource for researchers studying the immune response to SARS-CoV-2, is where the repertoires were released. The samples were drawn from two sources: the first 160 participants of the ongoing ImmuneRACE study, and fewer than 1,500 subjects contributed by 6 global collaborators. The prospective study material was composed of cDNA or gDNA derived from T cells, B-cell-depleted T cells, or PBMCs. Where available, HLA class I and class II types were taken from metadata supplied by the sample provider and were not determined by assay-based typing. The sample metadata nearly always contained a de-identified subject ID, COVID-19 status, age in years and sex. Deeply sampled blood TCRbeta repertoires from subjects exposed to, actively infected with, or recovered from COVID-19 were included in the dataset. What the work shows at the level of the full study, not this receptor alone: The quantity of clinical and demographic metadata differed by source and by participant and was supplied without curation.

The germline V gene (reference sequence) specifies SGHKS as CDR1 and YYEKEE as CDR2. The CDR3 holds 14 amino acids from the cysteine to the phenylalanine. Left in the record is the CDR3 DNA by itself, 42 bases read in frame from the first base. V is pared back by 2 bases and J by 8 bases, with 11 bases lying between the germline termini. TCRbeta CDR3 regions were amplified from genomic DNA by means of the immunoSEQ Assay, a bias-controlled multiplex PCR. Concerning the study's data processing: Nucleated cell counts per sample were estimated from amplification of reference gene primers within the assay. To quantify the absolute abundance of each unique TCRbeta CDR3 rearrangement, sequence reads were collapsed and filtered. For each sample, productive Simpson clonality was calculated as the square root of Simpson's diversity index over productive rearrangements. TCRdb mirrors the immuneACCESS table, restricted to in-frame sequences. Some clones are absent from its copies; in checked studies, under half trace to an unresolved V gene, and the reason for the others is unknown. That table is the source of V, J and clone size, and D and trimming were worked out from the DNA. The sample yields about 60,000 clones; under 80% were counted once. More than 7.5% of the sample goes to the ten largest clones.

About this clone itself: The antigen this receptor binds is unknown. Per-base qualities were not stored, and no clone one base away is much larger.

Each collaborating institution followed its own protocols to collect whole blood in K2EDTA tubes. For TCRbeta analysis, collaborators shipped samples in one of three forms: frozen whole blood, isolated PBMCs, or DNA extracted from either of those sample types. The receptor comes from a human donor in a cohort sampled during active COVID-19. The specimen sequenced was peripheral blood. The V and J genes are TRBV5-5 and TRBJ1-6, with no confidently assigned D gene. The DNA sequence is given as TGTGCCAGCAGCTTATTCCCGGTAGATTCACCCCTCCACTTT. It translates as CASSLFPVDSPLHF.